Presented here are 28 T cell receptor beta chains from one specimen sequenced in a study of blood T cells in healthy people across ages. Alongside a J-beta primer mix, a sample-barcoded 5' primer served in a second PCR lasting about 7 to 11 cycles. TCRdb used MiXCR to reprocess the 5' RACE reads, holding one entry per CDR3 protein. In the table there are around 600,000 distinct CDR3 sequences, around half of which are singletons. Sequencing was done on a sample of blood. The receptors stem from a man older than 75 in good health.

This chain links TRBV12-3 or TRBV12-4 with TRBJ2-3; 10 bases map to TRBD2. The junction had 6 bases not matched to a gene; V was cut back by 7 bases and J by 5 bases. The CDR3 runs to 14 residues. The CDR3 DNA sequence: TGTGCCAGCACTGCTAGCGGGAGTATAGATACGCAGTATTTT. This gives the protein CASTASGSIDTQYF.

This clonotype has only a few counts. This chain joins TRBV2 and TRBJ1-2; no reliable D call. V was trimmed by 7 bases and J by 5 bases, leaving 11 bases between them. The CDR3 is made up of 12 amino acids. CDR1 is SNHLY, CDR2 FYNNEI, per germline. This CDR3 is CASTRVGYGYTF. CDR3 bases: TGTGCCAGCACCCGGGTGGGGTATGGCTACACCTTC.

The rearrangement links TRBV6-5 to TRBJ1-3, with 7 bases that match TRBD1. Germline values: CDR1 MNHEY, CDR2 SVGAGI. There are 15 residues in the CDR3. V was pared by 8 bases and J by 4 bases, with 11 bases of the junction left unmatched. In DNA, the CDR3 is TGTGCCAGCCAGAAGACGGAGGACAGGGGAAACACCATATATTTT. Its translation: CASQKTEDRGNTIYF.

This clonotype was seen more than once but under ten times. The chain links TRBV12-3 or TRBV12-4 to TRBJ1-3; no clear D. CDR3 length: 14 residues. V lost 1 base, J lost 5 bases, and 9 bases lay in between. The CDR3 DNA follows: TGTGCCAGCAGTTTAGGGGGATGGCGAAACACCATATATTTT. Translating it yields CASSLGGWRNTIYF.

The chain recombines TRBV6-4 with TRBJ2-7; D is unclear. Germline CDR1 reads MRHNA; CDR2 reads SNTAGT. There are 14 residues in the CDR3. Trimming stripped 3 bases from V and 2 bases from J, with 11 bases between. This CDR3 is CASSDAYLTYEQYF. The CDR3 bases are TGTGCCAGCAGTGATGCCTACTTAACCTACGAGCAGTACTTC.

The chain has TRBV7-2 and TRBJ2-1, with D possibly being TRBD2 (6 bases). Germline CDR1 reads SGHTA; CDR2 reads FQGNSA. The CDR3 runs to 15 residues. The V gene lost 1 base and the J gene lost 10 bases, with 17 bases spanning the gap. The CDR3 region is CASSLGDWLGGEQFF. CDR3 in DNA: TGTGCCAGCAGCTTAGGAGACTGGCTGGGAGGAGAGCAGTTCTTC.

This clonotype was recorded only once. V usage is TRBV5-1 and J usage is TRBJ1-6, with TRBD1 as a possible D gene (5 bases). Trimming removed 4 bases from V and 10 bases from J, with 21 bases in between. Germline loops: CDR1 SGHRS, CDR2 YFSETQ. There are 16 residues in the CDR3. Here the CDR3 DNA reads TGCGCCAGCAGCGCACTACTCAGGGAAGGGAAGTCACCCCTCCACTTT. Its translation is CASSALLREGKSPLHF.

This chain connects TRBV27 to TRBJ1-2; maybe TRBD1 (5 bases). V lost 6 bases and J lost 3, with 14 bases in between. Germline V gene sequence: CDR1 MNHEY, CDR2 SMNVEV (reference sequence). The CDR3 extends over 14 amino acids. In nucleotides, the CDR3 is TGTGCCAGCAGGAAAGTACAGGACTACTATGGCTACACCTTC. This encodes CASRKVQDYYGYTF.

This clonotype was detected only a few times. The chain is built from TRBV21-1 and TRBJ2-1; the table's D call, TRBD1, was not checked against the DNA. TRBV21-1 is a pseudogene locus. This CDR3 comprises 15 residues. The CDR3 DNA sequence: TGTGCCAGCAGCGGGGCAGGGGGCACCTACAATGAGCAGTTCTTC. Translation: CASSGAGGTYNEQFF.

The chain is built from TRBV27 and TRBJ2-3; 8 bases fit TRBD1. CDR3 size: 13 residues. V dropped 7 bases and J dropped 3; count of bases not matched to a gene: 3. Germline-derived CDR1 and CDR2 are MNHEY and SMNVEV (reference sequence). The CDR3 nucleotides read TGTGCCAGCAAATGGACAGGGACAGATACGCAGTATTTT. It is translated as CASKWTGTDTQYF.

The V and J genes are TRBV29-1 and TRBJ1-2, with 9 bases fitting TRBD1. V dropped 6 bases and J dropped 3; count of bases not matched to a gene: 5. Germline V gives CDR1 SQVTM, CDR2 ANQGSEA. This CDR3 contains 13 residues. CDR3 bases: TGCAGCGTCCTGACAGGGGGAGACTATGGCTACACCTTC. As protein: CSVLTGGDYGYTF.

The rearrangement links TRBV20-1 to TRBJ2-2, with D perhaps assigned TRBD1 or TRBD2 (5 bases each). CDR1 is DFQATT, CDR2 SNEGSKA, per germline (reference sequence). CDR3 length: 14 residues. Trimming shortened V by 7 bases and J by 5 bases, and 17 bases separated the two germline ends. As DNA, the CDR3 is TGCAGTGGAGGTGTGTCGGGGCGGACCGGGGAGCTGTTTTTT. Protein sequence: CSGGVSGRTGELFF.

This clonotype occurred a few times. This chain connects TRBV29-1 to TRBJ2-5; tentatively, D is TRBD2 (5 bases). Trimming pared 1 base from V and 5 bases from J, leaving 11 bases between. The CDR3 contains 13 residues. Per the germline V gene, CDR1 is SQVTM and CDR2 is ANQGSEA. The CDR3 nucleotides read TGCAGCGTTGAAGTCGGGGTACGCGAGACCCAGTACTTC. Protein: CSVEVGVRETQYF.

The chain joins TRBV7-2 to TRBJ2-1; tentatively, D is TRBD1 or TRBD2 (5 bases each). CDR1 and CDR2 from the germline V gene are SGHTA and FQGNSA. V dropped 2 bases and J dropped 8 bases, with 16 bases sitting between them. The CDR3 extends over 15 amino acids. The CDR3, as DNA: TGTGCCAGCAGCTTAAGGGGCGGGCGGAACGATGAGCAGTTCTTC. Its translation: CASSLRGGRNDEQFF.

The chain has TRBV7-2 and TRBJ1-2; D uncertain. V was cut by 1 base and J by 4 bases, with 10 bases left in between. The germline V gene encodes CDR1 SGHTA and CDR2 FQGNSA. There are 14 residues in the CDR3. For the CDR3, the DNA is TGTGCCAGCAGCTTAGTCGTAGGAATCTATGGCTACACCTTC. It codes for CASSLVVGIYGYTF.

The chain recombines TRBV10-3 with TRBJ2-3, with D possibly matching TRBD1 (5 bases). The V gene lost 3 bases and the J gene lost 4 bases, with 8 bases spanning the gap. CDR3 length: 13 amino acids. Germline V lookup: CDR1 ENHRY, CDR2 SYGVKD. The CDR3 here is CAISDRVPDTQYF. The CDR3 DNA follows: TGTGCCATCAGTGACAGGGTTCCAGATACGCAGTATTTT.

A few counts support this clonotype. The chain joins TRBV28 to TRBJ2-3; 11 nucleotides align to TRBD1. From germline, CDR1 is MDHEN and CDR2 SYDVKM. V trimming: 2 bases; J trimming: 5 bases; junction bases outside the gene matches: 9. The CDR3 covers 17 residues. CDR3 protein: CASSLPKDRGLGDTQYF. CDR3 bases: TGTGCCAGCAGTTTACCTAAGGACAGGGGGCTGGGAGATACGCAGTATTTT.

In regard to this clonotype: A much larger clone lies one base from this, so it may be a read error. The rearrangement links TRBV29-1 to TRBJ2-3; D possibly corresponds to TRBD2 (5 bases). The V end lost 3 bases, the J end lost 0 bases, and 7 bases lay between the germline ends. The CDR3 covers 13 residues. Germline V gives CDR1 SQVTM, CDR2 ANQGSEA. The CDR3 DNA is TGCAGCGTTGATACGGGAAGCACAGATACGCAGTATTTT. Amino acids: CSVDTGSTDTQYF.

The gene calls are TRBV4-3 and TRBJ2-1, with D possibly TRBD2 on 5 matching bases. V was pared by 3 bases and J by 0 bases, with 21 bases between. The CDR3 loop spans 19 amino acids. The germline V gene encodes CDR1 LGHNA and CDR2 YSLEER. CDR3 region: CASSHDIWSGISSYNEQFF. In nucleotides, the CDR3 is TGCGCCAGCAGCCACGATATATGGAGCGGAATCAGCTCCTACAATGAGCAGTTCTTC.

V gene TRBV20-1 combines with J gene TRBJ1-4; D not certain. CDR3 length: 14 amino acids. Germline-derived CDR1 and CDR2 are DFQATT and SNEGSKA (reference sequence). Deletions cut 6 bases from V and 6 bases from J, with 17 bases between. This CDR3 reads CSAPPGGSYEKLFF. In nucleotides, the CDR3 is TGCAGTGCCCCCCCCGGCGGGAGCTATGAAAAACTGTTTTTT.

This clonotype appeared a single time. This chain connects TRBV30 to TRBJ2-5; D is unresolved. The J call may be faulty, since TRBJ2-7 better matches the DNA end. CDR3 length: 11 amino acids. Germline lookup yields CDR1 GTSNPN and CDR2 SVGIG (reference sequence). The DNA for the CDR3 is TGTGCCTGGAGTCTTGGGCGCGAGCAGTACTTC. Amino acid sequence: CAWSLGREQYF.

The CDR3 here is CASSREAGTGELFF. In DNA, the CDR3 is TGTGCCAGCAGTCGGGAGGCGGGAACCGGGGAGCTGTTTTTT. The rearrangement uses TRBV6-6 and TRBJ2-2; 7 bases match TRBD2. CDR1 MNHNY and CDR2 SVGAGI come from the germline V gene (reference sequence). V trimming: 5 bases; J trimming: 5 bases; junction bases outside the gene matches: 5. This CDR3 region has 14 residues.

The genes are TRBV5-1 and TRBJ1-4; weak D call: TRBD1 (6 bases). The ends were cut back, 3 bases at V and 0 bases at J, with 12 bases in the middle. Germline V gives CDR1 SGHRS, CDR2 YFSETQ. CDR3 length: 16 residues. The CDR3, as DNA: TGCGCCAGCAGCTCTACAGGGACCTCAACTAATGAAAAACTGTTTTTT. Translated: CASSSTGTSTNEKLFF. The full variable domain, with the rest looked up from reference TRBV5-1 and TRBJ1-4, is KAGVTQTPRYLIKTRGQQVTLSCSPISGHRSVSWYQQTPGQGLQFLFEYFSETQRNKGNFPGRFSGRQFSNSRSEMNVSTLELGDSALYLCASSSTGTSTNEKLFFGSGTQLSVL.

This clonotype showed up just a few times. In DNA, the CDR3 is TGTGCCAGCAGATCTACAGGCAGTCAGCCCCAGCATTTT. This codes for CASRSTGSQPQHF. The chain uses TRBV6-2 or TRBV6-3 and TRBJ1-5; a possible D gene is TRBD1 (5 bases). Germline loops: CDR1 MNHEY, CDR2 SVGEGT. This CDR3 region has 13 residues. Trimming left V 6 bases short and J 6 bases short, with 12 bases between.

This clonotype was detected only a few times. The rearrangement links TRBV2 to TRBJ1-4, with D unclear. The CDR3 has 13 residues. Looked up from germline, CDR1 is SNHLY and CDR2 is FYNNEI. Trimming left V 2 bases short and J 8 bases short, with 9 bases between. The CDR3 sequence is CASSEWGREKLFF. CDR3 nucleotide sequence: TGTGCCAGCAGTGAATGGGGAAGAGAAAAACTGTTTTTT. The variable domain in full, with the rest retrieved from reference TRBV2 and TRBJ1-4, is EPEVTQTPSHQVTQMGQEVILRCVPISNHLYFYWYRQILGQKVEFLVSFYNNEISEKSEIFDDQFSVERPDGSNFTLKIRSTKLEDSAMYFCASSEWGREKLFFGSGTQLSVL.

The gene calls are TRBV20-1 and TRBJ2-1, with 9 bases fitting TRBD2. Germline CDR1 DFQATT, CDR2 SNEGSKA (reference sequence). V shed 4 bases, J shed 0 bases, and the junction held 10 bases outside the gene matches. This CDR3 spans 17 amino acids. The chain's CDR3 is CSANLLAGKSSYNEQFF. CDR3 bases: TGCAGTGCTAATCTGCTAGCGGGGAAGAGCTCCTACAATGAGCAGTTCTTC.

The chain recombines TRBV29-1 with TRBJ2-5, with 9 nucleotides matching TRBD2. The CDR3 consists of 14 residues. The V segment lost 4 bases and the J segment 1 base; nucleotides outside the gene matches: 4. The V gene's germline CDR1 is SQVTM and CDR2 ANQGSEA. The CDR3 reads CSVVKREVQETQYF. As DNA, the CDR3 is TGCAGCGTTGTGAAGCGGGAGGTCCAAGAGACCCAGTACTTC.

The rearrangement links TRBV20-1 to TRBJ2-1; TRBD2 matches at 7 bases. This CDR3 is built from 14 residues. Per germline, CDR1 DFQATT and CDR2 SNEGSKA (reference sequence). V lost 5 bases, J lost 6 bases, and 10 bases stayed unmatched. The CDR3 here is CSAPPPSGRNEQFF. DNA of the CDR3: TGCAGTGCTCCACCCCCTAGCGGTCGCAATGAGCAGTTCTTC.